This TCR beta chain was recorded in a study of beta chain features in type 1 diabetes. Based on CD45RO/CCR7/CD25/CD127/CD95/CD27, CD4+ regulatory, stem cell-like memory, naive and central memory cells were sorted. Over 95% purity was reached by all sorted populations. Study-wide points: More deletions and fewer insertions at VDJ junctions were found in patients with type 1 diabetes. In comparison with healthy donors, patients had naive, central memory and Treg TCRB repertoires that appeared more similar.

Details on this clone: The antigen is undetermined.

The sequenced template was cDNA made from the entire isolated RNA. Profiling relied on immunoSEQ multiplex PCR, and the TCRdb table lists in-frame clones only, not all of them. The data hold fewer than 350,000 clones, with around 20% observed a single time. The sequence came from a woman aged 18-35 years in good health. Sequenced sample: naive CD4+ T cells from blood.

The CDR3 here is CASSQPTSGRAKNIQYF. Here the CDR3 DNA reads TGCGCCAGCAGCCAGCCAACTAGCGGGAGAGCCAAAAACATTCAGTACTTC. The V call is TRBV4-1, the J call TRBJ2-4, with TRBD2 identical over 11 bases. The germline CDR1 and CDR2 sequences are MGHRA and YSYEKL. V was clipped by 3 bases and J by 0 bases; unmatched bases: 4. This CDR3 contains 17 residues.